This T cell receptor (beta chain) was captured in a study of cytomegalovirus exposure and HLA in healthy donors. The study ran its PCR with 60 Vbeta and 13 Jbeta primers. Sequencing was performed with immunoSEQ multiplex PCR; in TCRdb, only in-frame clones are kept and a portion is missing. The sample has fewer than 200,000 clones; about 83% are singletons. Germline CDR1 LNHDA, CDR2 SQIVND (reference sequence). The CDR3 extends over 13 amino acids. With 2 bases removed from V and 11 bases from J, the gap between germline ends came to 16 bases. Source material: PBMCs. The TCR sequence derives from a woman in her 30s in good health and CMV-seronegative. The J gene is TRBJ2-7, the V gene TRBV19, with a weak D call TRBD1 (6 bases). The CDR3 sequence: CASSIRAGEEEYF. The CDR3 bases are TGTGCCAGTAGTATAAGGGCAGGGGAAGAGGAGTACTTC.